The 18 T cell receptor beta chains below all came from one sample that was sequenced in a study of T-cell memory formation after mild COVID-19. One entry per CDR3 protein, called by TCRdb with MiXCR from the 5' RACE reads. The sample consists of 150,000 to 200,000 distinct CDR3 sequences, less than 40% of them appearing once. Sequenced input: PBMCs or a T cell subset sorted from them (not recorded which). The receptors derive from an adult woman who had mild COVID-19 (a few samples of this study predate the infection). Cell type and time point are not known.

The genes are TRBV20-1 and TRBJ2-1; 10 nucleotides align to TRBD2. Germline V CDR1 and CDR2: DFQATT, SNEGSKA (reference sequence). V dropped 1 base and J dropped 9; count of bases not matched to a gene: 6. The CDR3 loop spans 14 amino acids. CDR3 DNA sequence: TGCAGTGCTAGAGTCGTACTAGCGGGGATTGAGCAGTTCTTC. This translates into CSARVVLAGIEQFF.

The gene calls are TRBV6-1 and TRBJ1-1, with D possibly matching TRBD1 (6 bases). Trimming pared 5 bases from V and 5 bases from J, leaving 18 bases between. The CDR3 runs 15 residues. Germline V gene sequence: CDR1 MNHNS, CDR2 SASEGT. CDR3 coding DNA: TGTGCCAGCAGTAAGACAGGTGGAGTGAGGACTGAAGCTTTCTTT. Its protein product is CASSKTGGVRTEAFF.

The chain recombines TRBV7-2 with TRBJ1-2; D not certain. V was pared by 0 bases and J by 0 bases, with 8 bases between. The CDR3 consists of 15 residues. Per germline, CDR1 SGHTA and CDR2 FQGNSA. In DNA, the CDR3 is TGTGCCAGCAGCTTAGCGTGGCAAGCTAACTATGGCTACACCTTC. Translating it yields CASSLAWQANYGYTF. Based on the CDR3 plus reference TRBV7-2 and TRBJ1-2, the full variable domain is GAGVSQSPSNKVTEKGKDVELRCDPISGHTALYWYRQSLGQGLEFLIYFQGNSAPDKSGLPSDRFSAERTGGSVSTLTIQRTQQEDSAVYLCASSLAWQANYGYTFGSGTRLTVV.

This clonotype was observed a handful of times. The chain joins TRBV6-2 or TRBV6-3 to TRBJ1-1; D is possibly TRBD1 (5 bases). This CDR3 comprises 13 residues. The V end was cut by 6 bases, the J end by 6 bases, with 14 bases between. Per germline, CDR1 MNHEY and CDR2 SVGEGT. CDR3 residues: CASSRVQGSEAFF. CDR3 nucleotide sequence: TGTGCCAGCAGCCGGGTTCAGGGCTCTGAAGCTTTCTTT.

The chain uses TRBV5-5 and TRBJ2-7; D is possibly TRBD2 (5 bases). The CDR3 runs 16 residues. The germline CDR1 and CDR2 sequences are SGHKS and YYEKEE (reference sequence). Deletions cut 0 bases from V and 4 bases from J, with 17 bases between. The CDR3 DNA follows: TGTGCCAGCAGCTTGGCGGCGGCCACACGGGGATACGAGCAGTACTTC. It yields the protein CASSLAAATRGYEQYF.

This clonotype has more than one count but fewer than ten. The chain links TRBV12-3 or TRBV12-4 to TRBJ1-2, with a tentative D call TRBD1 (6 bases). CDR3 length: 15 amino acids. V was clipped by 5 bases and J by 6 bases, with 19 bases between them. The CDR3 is CASSLSRGARDGYTF. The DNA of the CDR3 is TGTGCCAGCAGTCTGTCCCGGGGGGCTCGGGATGGCTACACCTTC.

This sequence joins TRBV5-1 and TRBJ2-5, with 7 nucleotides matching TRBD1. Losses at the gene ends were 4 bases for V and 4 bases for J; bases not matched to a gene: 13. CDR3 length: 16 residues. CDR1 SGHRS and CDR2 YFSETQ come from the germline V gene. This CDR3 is CASSLSITGVAETQYF. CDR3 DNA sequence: TGCGCCAGCAGCCTATCCATTACAGGGGTCGCAGAGACCCAGTACTTC.

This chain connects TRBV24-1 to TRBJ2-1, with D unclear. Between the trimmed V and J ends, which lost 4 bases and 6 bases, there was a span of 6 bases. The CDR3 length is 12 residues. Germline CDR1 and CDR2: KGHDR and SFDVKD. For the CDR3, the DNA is TGTGCCACCAGTGAGAGGTTCAATGAGCAGTTCTTC. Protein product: CATSERFNEQFF.

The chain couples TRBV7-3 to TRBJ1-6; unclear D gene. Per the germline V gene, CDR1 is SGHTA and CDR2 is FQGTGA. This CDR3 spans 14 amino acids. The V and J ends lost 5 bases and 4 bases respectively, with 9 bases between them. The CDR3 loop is CASSLGYYNSPLHF. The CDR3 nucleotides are TGTGCCAGCAGCCTAGGATATTATAATTCACCCCTCCACTTT. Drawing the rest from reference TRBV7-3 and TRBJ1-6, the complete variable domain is GAGVSQTPSNKVTEKGKYVELRCDPISGHTALYWYRQSLGQGPEFLIYFQGTGAADDSGLPNDRFFAVRPEGSVSTLKIQRTERGDSAVYLCASSLGYYNSPLHFGNGTRLTVT.

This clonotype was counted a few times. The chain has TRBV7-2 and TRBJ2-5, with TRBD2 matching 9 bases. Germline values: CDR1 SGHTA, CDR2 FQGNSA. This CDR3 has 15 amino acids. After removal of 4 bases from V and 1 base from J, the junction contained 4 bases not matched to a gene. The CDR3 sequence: CASSSRGGIQETQYF. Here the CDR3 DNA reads TGTGCCAGCAGCTCGCGGGGGGGCATCCAAGAGACCCAGTACTTC.

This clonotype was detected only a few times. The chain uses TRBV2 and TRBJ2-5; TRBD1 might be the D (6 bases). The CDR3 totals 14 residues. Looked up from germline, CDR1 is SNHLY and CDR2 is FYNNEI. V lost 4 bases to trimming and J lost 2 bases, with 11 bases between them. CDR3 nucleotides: TGTGCCAGCAGTGTTGGGGGCGCTCAAGAGACCCAGTACTTC. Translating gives CASSVGGAQETQYF.

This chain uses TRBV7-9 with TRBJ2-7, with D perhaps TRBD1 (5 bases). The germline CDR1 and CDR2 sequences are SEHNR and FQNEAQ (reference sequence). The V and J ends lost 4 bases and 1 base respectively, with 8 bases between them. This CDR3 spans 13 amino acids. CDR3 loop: CASSYDSSYEQYF. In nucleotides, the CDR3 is TGTGCCAGCAGCTACGACAGTTCCTACGAGCAGTACTTC. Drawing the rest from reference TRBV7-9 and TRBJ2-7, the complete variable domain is DTGVSQNPRHKITKRGQNVTFRCDPISEHNRLYWYRQTLGQGPEFLTYFQNEAQLEKSRLLSDRFSAERPKGSFSTLEIQRTEQGDSAMYLCASSYDSSYEQYFGPGTRLTVT.

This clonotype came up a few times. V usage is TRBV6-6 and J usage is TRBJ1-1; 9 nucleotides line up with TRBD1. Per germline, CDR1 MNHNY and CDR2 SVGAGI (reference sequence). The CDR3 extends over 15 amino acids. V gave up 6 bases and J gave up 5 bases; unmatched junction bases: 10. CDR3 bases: TGTGCCAGCAGGTCCACGGACAGGGGAGAAACTGAAGCTTTCTTT. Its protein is CASRSTDRGETEAFF.

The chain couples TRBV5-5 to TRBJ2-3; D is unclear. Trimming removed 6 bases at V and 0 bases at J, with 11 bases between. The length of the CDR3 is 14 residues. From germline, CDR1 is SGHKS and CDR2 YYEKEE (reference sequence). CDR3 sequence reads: CASNPRQSTDTQYF. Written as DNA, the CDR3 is TGTGCCAGCAACCCTCGGCAGAGCACAGATACGCAGTATTTT.

The DNA for the CDR3 is TGTGCCAGTAGTAACAACAGGGGGAAATACGAGCAGTACTTC. Translated: CASSNNRGKYEQYF. The chain joins TRBV19 to TRBJ2-7, with 8 bases lining up with TRBD1. The CDR3 has 14 residues. Germline CDR1 LNHDA, CDR2 SQIVND (reference sequence). Unmatched junction bases numbered 6, after V lost 4 bases and J lost 4 bases.

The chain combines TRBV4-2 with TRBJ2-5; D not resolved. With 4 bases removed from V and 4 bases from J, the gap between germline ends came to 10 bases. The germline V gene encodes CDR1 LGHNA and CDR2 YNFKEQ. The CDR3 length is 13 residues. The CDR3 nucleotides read TGTGCCAGCAGCCCCAGCCCAGGAGAGACCCAGTACTTC. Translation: CASSPSPGETQYF.

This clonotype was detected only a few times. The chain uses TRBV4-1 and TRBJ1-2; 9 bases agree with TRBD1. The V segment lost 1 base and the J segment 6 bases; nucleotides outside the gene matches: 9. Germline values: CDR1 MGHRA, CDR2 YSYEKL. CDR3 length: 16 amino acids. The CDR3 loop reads CASSQGPGGTGNGYTF. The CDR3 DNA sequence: TGCGCCAGCAGCCAAGGCCCCGGGGGGACAGGGAATGGCTACACCTTC.

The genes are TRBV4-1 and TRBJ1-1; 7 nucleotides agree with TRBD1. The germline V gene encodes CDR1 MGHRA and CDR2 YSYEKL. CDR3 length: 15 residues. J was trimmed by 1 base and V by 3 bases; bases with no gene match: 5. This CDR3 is CASSHRQGSNTEAFF. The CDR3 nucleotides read TGCGCCAGCAGCCACCGACAGGGATCGAACACTGAAGCTTTCTTT.